These T cell receptor beta chains were read from a single sample in a study of molecular identifiers for immune sequencing clone quantification. Each CDR3 protein is one row after TCRdb ran MiXCR on the PCR reads. This sample has over 600,000 distinct CDR3 sequences, with less than 20% found just once. Specimen: naive CD8+ T cells from blood, with Jurkat cell RNA spiked in. The source of these receptors is a human donor in good health. Some libraries in this study had Jurkat cell RNA spiked in. Both conserved end residues are part of each CDR3. The D gene is left open where the match is weak. Clone size, where shown, is once, few, many, or a class for clones that have expanded.

d_call	v_call	j_call	clone_size	cdr3_nt	cdr3_aa
-	TRBV4-1	TRBJ2-7	few	TGCGCCAGCAGCCAAGAAAAGTTCCACGAGCAGTACTTC	CASSQEKFHEQYF
-	TRBV2	TRBJ1-5	many	TGTGCCAGCAGTGAAGGACCGTTAAATCAGCCCCAGCATTTT	CASSEGPLNQPQHF
-	TRBV20-1	TRBJ2-2	many	TGCAGTGCTATAAACACCGGGGAGCTGTTTTTT	CSAINTGELFF
-	TRBV11-2	TRBJ1-3	many	TGTGCCAGCAGTCGCCAGCTTGGGCTCTCTGGAAACACCATATATTTT	CASSRQLGLSGNTIYF
TRBD1	TRBV7-9	TRBJ2-3	many	TGTGCCAGCAGCTTCACAGGGGGTAGCACAGATACGCAGTATTTT	CASSFTGGSTDTQYF
-	TRBV9	TRBJ2-5	few	TGTGCCAGCAGCGCCCGGGAGACCCAGTACTTC	CASSARETQYF
-	TRBV7-8	TRBJ1-3	many	TGTGCCAGCAGCTCCCGACACATCTCTGGAAACACCATATATTTT	CASSSRHISGNTIYF
-	TRBV6-2/TRBV6-3	TRBJ2-2	many	TGTGCCAGCAGTTACACATCCCGGGACACCCAAGCGGAGACCGGGGAGCTGTTTTTT	CASSYTSRDTQAETGELFF
-	TRBV30	TRBJ2-1	few	TGTGCCTGGAGCGATCCCCGGGACTACAATGAGCAGTTCTTC	CAWSDPRDYNEQFF
-	TRBV19	TRBJ2-7	-	TGTGCCAGTAGTATAACGGGAGTCTACGAGCAGTACTTC	CASSITGVYEQYF
-	TRBV7-9	TRBJ2-2	-	TGTGCCAGCAGCTTAGAATGGGCGAACACCGGGGAGCTGTTTTTT	CASSLEWANTGELFF
TRBD1	TRBV6-6	TRBJ2-7	many	TGTGCCAGCAGTTACTCGACGGACAGGGGGGACTACGAGCAGTACTTC	CASSYSTDRGDYEQYF
-	TRBV7-3	TRBJ2-5	many	TGTGCCAGCAGCTTAGGGGATGGAGAGACCCAGTACTTC	CASSLGDGETQYF
TRBD1	TRBV9	TRBJ1-4	many	TGTGCCAGCAGCGGAGGGACAGATGAAAAACTGTTTTTT	CASSGGTDEKLFF
-	TRBV29-1	TRBJ2-2	many	TGCAGCGTCCCAGGGGTCGGGGAGCTGTTTTTT	CSVPGVGELFF
TRBD1	TRBV4-1	TRBJ1-1	few	TGCGCCAGCAGCCAACGGACAGGGAGGAACACTGAAGCTTTCTTT	CASSQRTGRNTEAFF
-	TRBV30	TRBJ2-1	-	TGTGCCTGGACTGTAGGGGCCTCCAATGAGCAGTTCTTC	CAWTVGASNEQFF
TRBD1	TRBV2	TRBJ1-2	few	TGTGCCAGCAAAACGCAGGCAGGGGGCAACTATGGCTACACCTTC	CASKTQAGGNYGYTF
-	TRBV6-5	TRBJ1-4	many	TGTGCCAGCAGTTACTCGACCCTTGGTAATGAAAAACTGTTTTTT	CASSYSTLGNEKLFF
TRBD2	TRBV6-2/TRBV6-3	TRBJ2-7	-	TGTGCCAGCAGTTTTAGCGGGTACTCCTACGAGCGGTACTTC	CASSFSGYSYERYF
TRBD2	TRBV7-9	TRBJ2-1	many	TGTGCCAGCAGCTCTAAAGCGGGAGCGACGCCTCTGCAGTTCTTC	CASSSKAGATPLQFF
-	TRBV11-2	TRBJ2-7	few	TGTGCCAGCAGCTTACCCTGGGGGGACAGTTCCTACGAGCAGTACTTC	CASSLPWGDSSYEQYF
-	TRBV4-3	TRBJ1-5	few	TGCGCCAGCAGCCAAGAACAGGGTGGGCGTCAGCCCCAGCATTTT	CASSQEQGGRQPQHF
TRBD2	TRBV4-1	TRBJ2-7	many	TGCGCCAGCAGCCAAGATTACGGGACTAGCGGGGGGATTATGGAGCAGTACTTC	CASSQDYGTSGGIMEQYF
TRBD2	TRBV27	TRBJ2-7	-	TGTGCCAGCAGACTAGCGGGAGGGACGGTCTACGAGCAGTACTTC	CASRLAGGTVYEQYF
TRBD2	TRBV5-8	TRBJ2-3	few	TGTGCCAGCAGCTTGGATCGGACTAGGGACACAGATACGCAGTATTTT	CASSLDRTRDTDTQYF
TRBD1	TRBV14	TRBJ2-5	-	TGTGCCAGCGGCCAGGCACCCGGGACAGGGGATGTCGAGACCCAGTACTTC	CASGQAPGTGDVETQYF
TRBD1	TRBV5-6	TRBJ1-4	many	TGTGCCAGCAGCTACGATTTCTCGGACAGGGACCAGAAAAAACTGTTTTTT	CASSYDFSDRDQKKLFF
TRBD2	TRBV6-2/TRBV6-3	TRBJ2-5	-	TGTGCCAGCAGGGGACTAGCCCCACCAGAGACCCAGTACTTC	CASRGLAPPETQYF
-	TRBV7-9	TRBJ1-5	-	TGTGCCAGCAGCTTATCAAGTGGTAATCAGCCCCAGCGTTTT	CASSLSSGNQPQRF
-	TRBV11-2	TRBJ2-5	few	TGTGCCAGCAGCCCACCCTACGGGTCCCGCGAGACCCAGTACTTC	CASSPPYGSRETQYF
-	TRBV7-9	TRBJ2-3	many	TGTGCCAGCAGCGGTTGGGCGGAAAGCACAGATACGCAGTATTTT	CASSGWAESTDTQYF
-	TRBV7-9	TRBJ1-5	many	TGTGCCAGCAGCTTGTGGGGTATCAATCAGCCCCAGCATTTT	CASSLWGINQPQHF
-	TRBV4-3	TRBJ1-5	many	TGCGCCAGCAGCCAAGAGGGGGGTTTTCATCAGCCCCAGCATTTT	CASSQEGGFHQPQHF
TRBD1	TRBV7-8	TRBJ2-2	-	TGTGCCAGCAGTCCGGAGTTGGACAGGGGAATTTTGGGGGAGCTGTTTTTT	CASSPELDRGILGELFF
TRBD2	TRBV24-1	TRBJ2-1	-	TGTGCCACCAGTGATACTAGCGACTCCTACAATGAGCAGTTCTTC	CATSDTSDSYNEQFF
-	TRBV27	TRBJ2-1	-	TGTGCCAGCAGTTTATCGTGGGCAGAGGCGTACAATGAGCAGTTCTTC	CASSLSWAEAYNEQFF
TRBD1	TRBV9	TRBJ2-1	-	TGTGCCAGCAGCACCGGAGTGGGGACAGTTTTGTCCAATGAGCAGTTCTTC	CASSTGVGTVLSNEQFF
TRBD1	TRBV4-3	TRBJ1-4	many	TGCGCCAGCAGCCAAGATCGGATCGGACAGGGCGAAAAACTGTTTTTT	CASSQDRIGQGEKLFF
TRBD2	TRBV4-3	TRBJ2-3	many	TGTGCCAGCAGCCAAACTAGCGGGGGCACAGATACGCAGTATTTT	CASSQTSGGTDTQYF
-	TRBV6-2/TRBV6-3	TRBJ2-1	many	TGTGCCAGCAGTTGGGGAGACAATGAGCAGTTCTTC	CASSWGDNEQFF
TRBD1	TRBV20-1	TRBJ2-7	many	TGCAGTGCTAGAGATACCCGGGACAGATCCTACGAGCAGTACTTC	CSARDTRDRSYEQYF
-	TRBV7-9	TRBJ1-2	-	TGTGCCAGCAGCCCCAGGACCGACTCGGCGGGGGACTACACCTTC	CASSPRTDSAGDYTF
-	TRBV10-3	TRBJ2-5	few	TGTGCCATCAGTGAAGCGGGTGAACAAGAGACCCAGTACTTC	CAISEAGEQETQYF
-	TRBV9	TRBJ2-7	few	TGTGCCAGCAGCCCTCTAGGCGGGGTCTCCTACGAGCAGTACTTC	CASSPLGGVSYEQYF
TRBD1	TRBV7-9	TRBJ2-1	many	TGTGCCAGCAGCCCTCCGTGGACAGGGATTTACAATGAGCAGTTCTTC	CASSPPWTGIYNEQFF
-	TRBV6-1	TRBJ2-7	many	TGTGCCAGCAGTGTCGGGGGTACCTACGAGCAGTACTTC	CASSVGGTYEQYF
TRBD1	TRBV5-4	TRBJ2-5	many	TGTGCCAGCAGCTTGGGATGGGGGACAGAAGAGACCCAGTACTTC	CASSLGWGTEETQYF
-	TRBV2	TRBJ1-1	-	TGTGCCAGCAGTGAAGGGACAGTAATGAACACTGAAGCTTTCTTT	CASSEGTVMNTEAFF
-	TRBV27	TRBJ2-7	many	TGTGCCAGCAGTTTTGCGGGACCCTCCTACGAGCAGTACTTC	CASSFAGPSYEQYF
TRBD2	TRBV5-1	TRBJ2-5	many	TGCGCCAGCAGCTTGGCACTAGCGGGGGACAACCAAGAGACCCAGTACTTC	CASSLALAGDNQETQYF
-	TRBV19	TRBJ1-1	many	TGTGCCAGTAGTATTAGGTCAGCCTCGATGAACACTGAAGCTTTCTTT	CASSIRSASMNTEAFF
TRBD2	TRBV9	TRBJ2-7	-	TGTGTCAGCAGCCCCCCGGCGGGGGAGGGATCCGAGCAGTACTTC	CVSSPPAGEGSEQYF